The clone carrying this T cell receptor (beta chain) occurred a few times. Its antigen is unidentified. The Oncomine TCR Beta short-read assay sequenced DNA from cultured CD4+ T cells. MiXCR, run by TCRdb on the PCR reads, gives a single entry per CDR3 protein. The table records 20,000 to 25,000 distinct CDR3 sequences, around 63% of them present only once. This CDR3 region has 13 residues. The germline V gene encodes CDR1 SGHTA and CDR2 FQGTGA. V shed 4 bases, J shed 8 bases, and the junction held 5 bases outside the gene matches. This sample was taken from a study of vaccination and CD4 T cells after COVID-19. Background on the study: Cultures designated as controls were supplied with a CEFX pool, an HIV-1 Nef pool, or no peptide.

Stated treatment: roughly 10-day PBMC culture with coronavirus spike peptide pools or control peptides (ViraFEST assay). Via ViraFEST, peptide pools expanded antigen-specific T cells before TCR sequencing. Cells received half-medium changes with fresh IL-2 medium on days 3 and 7. Whole-study findings and limits: Clonotypes reactive to SARS-CoV-2 had a median that went up from about 20 to 38, but not significantly.

This receptor was taken from a human donor who had recovered from COVID-19. This sequence joins TRBV7-3 and TRBJ1-2; TRBD1 agrees at 9 bases. Sequenced: CD4+ T cells from blood, cultured in vitro. The CDR3 reads CASSSGQGNGYTF. The CDR3 DNA follows: TGTGCCAGCAGCTCTGGACAGGGGAACGGCTACACCTTC.